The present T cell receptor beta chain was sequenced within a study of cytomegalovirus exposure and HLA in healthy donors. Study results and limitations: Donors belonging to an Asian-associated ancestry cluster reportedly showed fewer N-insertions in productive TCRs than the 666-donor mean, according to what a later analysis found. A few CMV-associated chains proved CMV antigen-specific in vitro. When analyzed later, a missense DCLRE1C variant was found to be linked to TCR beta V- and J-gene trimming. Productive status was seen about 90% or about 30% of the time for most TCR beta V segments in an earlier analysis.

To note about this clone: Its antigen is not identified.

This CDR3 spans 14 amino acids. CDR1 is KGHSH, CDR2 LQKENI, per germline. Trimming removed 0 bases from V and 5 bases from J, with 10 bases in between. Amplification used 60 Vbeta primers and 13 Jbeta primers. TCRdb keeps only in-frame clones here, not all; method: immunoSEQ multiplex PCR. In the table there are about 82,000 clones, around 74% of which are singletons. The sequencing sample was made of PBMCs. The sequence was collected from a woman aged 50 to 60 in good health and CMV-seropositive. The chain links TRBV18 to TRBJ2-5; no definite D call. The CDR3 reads CASSPPGGGETQYF. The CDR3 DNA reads TGTGCCAGCTCACCACCAGGCGGTGGGGAGACCCAGTACTTC.